Shown below are 10 T cell receptor beta chains from a single sample sequenced in a study of regulatory T cells in long-lasting Graves disease. Time point defined: newly diagnosed GD, antithyroid drugs for less than 3 months. PBMC RNA served as the TCR library source. Through Arm-PCR of CDR3 regions and iRepertoire HTBI primers, TCR beta libraries were built. One entry per CDR3 protein, called by TCRdb with MiXCR from the multiplex PCR reads. The profile covers approximately 540,000 distinct CDR3 sequences, with 12% appearing a single time and 7.5% to 9% taken by the ten largest. The same data also went into a second study, on T cells in Graves' hyperthyroidism and ophthalmopathy.

The sequencing here drew on peripheral blood mononuclear cells (PBMCs), taken at new diagnosis, from a patient treated with antithyroid drugs. The receptors derive from a woman aged 25-40 years with Graves disease.

This clonotype was seen repeatedly, ten times or more. The rearrangement links TRBV18 to TRBJ2-7; TRBD2 might be the D (6 bases). The CDR3 runs to 14 residues. Germline lookup yields CDR1 KGHSH and CDR2 LQKENI. Trimming shortened V by 4 bases and J by 2 bases, and 12 bases separated the two germline ends. The CDR3 nucleotides are TGTGCCAGCTCACGGGGCAGGGAGGCCTACGAGCAGTACTTC. Its translation: CASSRGREAYEQYF.

This clonotype was observed a handful of times. The J gene is TRBJ2-4, the V gene TRBV28; tentative D call: TRBD2 (5 bases). Per the germline V gene, CDR1 is MDHEN and CDR2 is SYDVKM. CDR3 length: 15 residues. V was pared by 6 bases and J by 8 bases, with 20 bases between. This CDR3 reads CASSRGDMVSDIQYF. CDR3 nucleotide sequence: TGTGCCAGCAGCCGCGGCGACATGGTTAGCGACATTCAGTACTTC.

This chain joins TRBV5-1 and TRBJ2-5, with D maybe TRBD2 (6 bases). Germline lookup yields CDR1 SGHRS and CDR2 YFSETQ. This CDR3 spans 15 amino acids. V shed 4 bases and J shed 3 bases, with 16 bases lying between them. The CDR3 protein is CASSPIGTREETQYF. The CDR3 DNA sequence: TGCGCCAGCAGCCCCATCGGGACTCGAGAAGAGACCCAGTACTTC.

The J gene is TRBJ2-1, the V gene TRBV24-1; 8 bases fit TRBD2. Germline assignment: CDR1 KGHDR and CDR2 SFDVKD. The CDR3 runs to 13 residues. CDR3 protein: CDSPPLADNEQFF. In DNA, the CDR3 is TGTGACAGCCCCCCACTAGCGGACAATGAGCAGTTCTTC.

In its sample, this clonotype was seen many times. V usage is TRBV10-2 and J usage is TRBJ2-5; 7 positions agree with TRBD1. This CDR3 is 15 amino acids long. The J segment lost 5 bases and the V segment lost 3 bases, leaving 9 bases of the junction unmatched. The germline V gene encodes CDR1 WSHSY and CDR2 SAAADI. The chain's CDR3 is CASSDRQGRLETQYF. DNA for the CDR3: TGCGCCAGCAGTGATAGACAGGGTCGCCTCGAGACCCAGTACTTC.

In this sample, this clonotype turned up many times. The chain couples TRBV20-1 to TRBJ1-4; weak D call: TRBD1 (6 bases). Germline CDR1 DFQATT, CDR2 SNEGSKA (reference sequence). V was shortened by 5 bases and J by 6 bases, with 19 bases between the two germline ends. The CDR3 runs 15 residues. The CDR3 is CSAFPLTGLDEKLFF. The CDR3 nucleotides are TGCAGTGCTTTTCCGTTAACAGGGCTTGATGAAAAACTGTTTTTT.

Ten or more counts support this clonotype. This chain connects TRBV12-3 or TRBV12-4 to TRBJ1-5, with D tentatively TRBD1 (5 bases). V lost 7 bases and J 0 bases, leaving 22 bases between the germline ends. This CDR3 has 18 amino acids. The CDR3 protein is CASTSFRQGDYSNQPQHF. The CDR3 DNA follows: TGTGCCAGCACCAGTTTCCGCCAGGGAGATTATAGCAATCAGCCCCAGCATTTT.

In its sample, this clonotype was seen a few times. The V call is TRBV29-1, the J call TRBJ2-3; 12 nucleotides align to TRBD2. This CDR3 is 16 amino acids long. The junction had 9 bases not matched to a gene; V was cut back by 3 bases and J by 5 bases. Germline V CDR1 and CDR2: SQVTM, ANQGSEA. The CDR3 loop reads CSVERLAGVDLDTQYF. CDR3 nucleotide sequence: TGCAGCGTTGAGAGACTAGCGGGAGTTGATTTAGATACGCAGTATTTT.

This clonotype was found many times. The chain uses TRBV27 and TRBJ1-1; D unclear. Trimming cost V 1 base and J 1 base, with 7 bases left between them. The CDR3 sequence is 14 residues long. Per the germline V gene, CDR1 is MNHEY and CDR2 is SMNVEV (reference sequence). DNA for the CDR3: TGTGCCAGCAGTTTATTCGCGAAGAACACTGAAGCTTTCTTT. Its protein is CASSLFAKNTEAFF.

The sample holds many counts of this clonotype. The junction differs from germline at one of its ends, possibly a read error. The V gene is TRBV19, the J gene TRBJ1-5; D is unresolved. The CDR3 is 14 residues long. CDR1 and CDR2 from the germline V gene are LNHDA and SQIVND (reference sequence). The CDR3 DNA reads as TGTGCCAGCAGTACCGGGATTAGCAATCAGCCCCAGCATTTT. The encoded protein is CASSTGISNQPQHF.